This passage covers 32 T cell receptor beta chains from one sample sequenced in a study of cytomegalovirus exposure and HLA in healthy donors. Researchers ran the PCR with 60 Vbeta and 13 Jbeta primers. Repertoires were generated with immunoSEQ multiplex PCR, while TCRdb's copy carries only in-frame clones and drops some. Of approximately 100,000 clones detected, roughly 86% appear once; the ten largest clones hold over 8.5%. Specimen: PBMCs. The receptors derive from a man younger than 45 in good health and CMV-seropositive.

The J gene is TRBJ2-5, the V gene TRBV4-2, with a possible D match to TRBD2 (6 bases). This CDR3 region has 16 residues. Trimming left V 0 bases short and J 4 bases short, with 15 bases between. Germline lookup yields CDR1 LGHNA and CDR2 YNFKEQ. CDR3 DNA: TGTGCCAGCAGCCAAGAGGGTCGCGGGACTCGAGAGACCCAGTACTTC. It encodes CASSQEGRGTRETQYF.

This clone occurred once. The chain combines TRBV18 with TRBJ1-1, with D perhaps TRBD1 (6 bases). The CDR3 length is 14 residues. The germline gives CDR1 KGHSH, CDR2 LQKENI. The V end lost 1 base, the J end lost 2 bases, and 8 bases lay between the germline ends. The CDR3 coding sequence is TGTGCCAGCTCACCACGGGACAAAAACACTGAAGCTTTCTTT. This gives the protein CASSPRDKNTEAFF. Combining the CDR3 with reference TRBV18 and TRBJ1-1 gives the whole variable domain NAGVMQNPRHLVRRRGQEARLRCSPMKGHSHVYWYRQLPEEGLKFMVYLQKENIIDESGMPKERFSAEFPKEGPSILRIQQVVRGDSAAYFCASSPRDKNTEAFFGQGTRLTVV.

The chain links TRBV5-1 to TRBJ1-1; the D gene is possibly TRBD1 (6 bases). V dropped 5 bases and J dropped 0 bases, with 8 bases sitting between them. The CDR3 length is 13 residues. Germline loops: CDR1 SGHRS, CDR2 YFSETQ. In DNA, the CDR3 is TGCGCCAGCAGTTACAGGGTGAACACTGAAGCTTTCTTT. Translating it yields CASSYRVNTEAFF.

This sequence joins TRBV4-1 and TRBJ2-1, with 11 bases aligning to TRBD2. Trimming took 5 bases from V and 11 from J; bases not matched to a gene: 8. The CDR3 runs to 14 residues. CDR1 is MGHRA and CDR2 is YSYEKL in the germline V gene. The chain's CDR3 is CASSYTGTSGQQFF. CDR3 coding DNA: TGCGCCAGCAGCTATACCGGGACTAGCGGTCAGCAGTTCTTC.

The chain recombines TRBV28 with TRBJ2-7; D is undetermined. V shed 3 bases and J shed 4 bases, with 7 bases lying between them. Germline assignment: CDR1 MDHEN and CDR2 SYDVKM. The CDR3 covers 12 residues. The CDR3: CASSLPTYEQYF. The CDR3 nucleotides are TGTGCCAGCAGTTTGCCCACATACGAGCAGTACTTC.

The chain couples TRBV19 to TRBJ2-7; D gene uncertain. The V gene lost 5 bases and the J gene lost 1 base, with 9 bases spanning the gap. This CDR3 contains 13 residues. Germline loops: CDR1 LNHDA, CDR2 SQIVND (reference sequence). CDR3 sequence (DNA): TGTGCCAGTAGTTCATGGCAGTCCTACGAGCAGTACTTC. This translates into CASSSWQSYEQYF.

The genes are TRBV2 and TRBJ2-5; 8 bases are shared with TRBD1. Germline V gene data show CDR1 as SNHLY and CDR2 as FYNNEI. V lost 5 bases and J lost 4; bases outside the gene matches: 3. The CDR3 covers 13 residues. CDR3 region: CASSSGTGETQYF. CDR3 nucleotide sequence: TGTGCCAGCAGTTCCGGGACAGGAGAGACCCAGTACTTC.

The genes are TRBV10-2 and TRBJ2-2; 8 bases line up with TRBD2. Trimming at V came to 7 bases and at J to 5 bases, leaving 9 bases not matched to a gene. The CDR3 has 15 residues. Germline CDR1 reads WSHSY; CDR2 reads SAAADI. The DNA for the CDR3 is TGCGCCAGCAATGGCGGGACTAGTGAAACCGGGGAGCTGTTTTTT. It codes for CASNGGTSETGELFF.

This clone has a single count. The V and J genes are TRBV11-2 and TRBJ1-4; 9 bases match TRBD1. V dropped 3 bases and J dropped 6; count of bases not matched to a gene: 2. There are 14 residues in the CDR3. Germline V CDR1 and CDR2: SGHAT, FQNNGV. CDR3 loop: CASSLTGGDEKLFF. The CDR3 nucleotides read TGTGCCAGCAGCTTGACAGGGGGGGATGAAAAACTGTTTTTT. The variable domain in full, completed from reference TRBV11-2 and TRBJ1-4, reads EAGVAQSPRYKIIEKRQSVAFWCNPISGHATLYWYQQILGQGPKLLIQFQNNGVVDDSQLPKDRFSAERLKGVDSTLKIQPAKLEDSAVYLCASSLTGGDEKLFFGSGTQLSVL.

The chain couples TRBV10-3 to TRBJ2-5; perhaps TRBD2 as D (7 bases). The V gene lost 8 bases and the J gene lost 1 base, with 17 bases spanning the gap. In germline, CDR1 is ENHRY, CDR2 SYGVKD. The CDR3 totals 15 residues. CDR3 amino acids: CAISLGGLLQETQYF. In nucleotides, the CDR3 is TGTGCCATCTCCCTGGGGGGGCTCCTCCAAGAGACCCAGTACTTC.

The chain links TRBV5-1 to TRBJ2-7; the match to TRBD1 covers 7 bases. This CDR3 is 13 amino acids long. Unmatched junction bases numbered 4, after V lost 5 bases and J lost 2 bases. The V gene's germline CDR1 is SGHRS and CDR2 YFSETQ. The CDR3 DNA reads as TGCGCCAGCAGTGACAGGGATCCCTACGAGCAGTACTTC. Translated, it gives CASSDRDPYEQYF. Supplemented by reference TRBV5-1 and TRBJ2-7, the full variable domain reads KAGVTQTPRYLIKTRGQQVTLSCSPISGHRSVSWYQQTPGQGLQFLFEYFSETQRNKGNFPGRFSGRQFSNSRSEMNVSTLELGDSALYLCASSDRDPYEQYFGPGTRLTVT.

The rearrangement links TRBV6-1 to TRBJ2-7; D is unclear. In germline, CDR1 is MNHNS, CDR2 SASEGT. Trimming shortened V by 7 bases and J by 3 bases, and 13 bases separated the two germline ends. The CDR3 loop spans 13 amino acids. The CDR3 spells CASTPGTYYEQYF. For the CDR3, the DNA is TGTGCCAGCACCCCAGGAACTTACTACGAGCAGTACTTC.

This clone was counted a single time. This chain joins TRBV10-3 and TRBJ2-3; 9 bases agree with TRBD2. After removal of 7 bases from V and 1 base from J, the junction contained 3 bases not matched to a gene. Germline CDR1 reads ENHRY; CDR2 reads SYGVKD. This CDR3 has 14 residues. The CDR3 DNA reads TGTGCCATCAATAAGCGGGAGGGCACAGATACGCAGTATTTT. This codes for CAINKREGTDTQYF.

The chain uses TRBV12-1 and TRBJ2-1; the table's D gene call, TRBD2, was not cross checked with the DNA. TRBV12-1 is an annotated pseudogene. This CDR3 spans 14 amino acids. The CDR3 is CASSFDGRAFEQFF. The CDR3 DNA is TGTGCCAGCAGCTTTGACGGGAGGGCCTTTGAGCAGTTCTTC.

The V call is TRBV30, the J call TRBJ2-1; 7 bases match TRBD2. Germline CDR1 reads GTSNPN; CDR2 reads SVGIG (reference sequence). V was pared by 4 bases and J by 9 bases, with 18 bases of the junction left unmatched. The CDR3 extends over 16 amino acids. Here the CDR3 reads CAWIRLRAGVIFEQFF. The CDR3 DNA reads as TGTGCCTGGATCCGATTGCGGGCGGGAGTTATCTTTGAGCAGTTCTTC.

In this sample, this clone turned up once. A read error may produce the germline difference seen at one junction end. The CDR3 DNA reads as TGTGCTAGCAGTCCCGGGACTAGCGGGAGAGGGAAAGAGACCCAGTACTTC. This translates into CASSPGTSGRGKETQYF. This chain joins TRBV7-7 and TRBJ2-5; 14 bases match TRBD2. The CDR3 extends over 17 amino acids. Looked up from germline, CDR1 is SSHAT and CDR2 is FNYEAQ (reference sequence).

V is TRBV2 and J is TRBJ1-2; tentative D call: TRBD1 (5 bases). This CDR3 is 15 amino acids long. Germline assignment: CDR1 SNHLY and CDR2 FYNNEI. Trimming left V 8 bases short and J 2 bases short, with 18 bases between. CDR3 in amino acids: CASSQDGGGNYGYTF. CDR3 in DNA: TGTGCCAGCTCACAGGACGGGGGAGGGAACTATGGCTACACCTTC.

A note on this clone: Other nucleotide sequences from this sample produce the same CDR3. V and J are TRBV5-1 and TRBJ2-7; 11 nucleotides match TRBD2. There are 15 residues in the CDR3. J lost 3 bases, V lost 0 bases, and 2 bases had no gene match. Germline V gene data show CDR1 as SGHRS and CDR2 as YFSETQ. The chain's CDR3 is CASSLGLAGNYEQYF. CDR3 sequence (DNA): TGCGCCAGCAGCTTGGGACTAGCGGGAAACTACGAGCAGTACTTC.

The V call is TRBV5-1, the J call TRBJ2-5; D may be TRBD1 (5 bases). CDR1 is SGHRS and CDR2 is YFSETQ in the germline V gene. This CDR3 spans 13 amino acids. Trimming stripped 0 bases from V and 4 bases from J, with 7 bases between. The CDR3 loop reads CASSLGGGETQYF. CDR3 in DNA: TGCGCCAGCAGCTTGGGGGGCGGAGAGACCCAGTACTTC.

V gene TRBV7-6 combines with J gene TRBJ2-5, with a tentative D call TRBD2 (6 bases). Deletions cut 5 bases from V and 5 bases from J, with 15 bases between. The CDR3 contains 14 residues. Germline CDR1 reads SGHVS; CDR2 reads FNYEAQ. For the CDR3, the DNA is TGTGCCAGCAGCCTCGGGCCTGCGGGGGAGACCCAGTACTTC. Translated, it gives CASSLGPAGETQYF.

This clone is a singleton in its sample. This rearrangement joins TRBV18 to TRBJ1-2; maybe TRBD1 (5 bases). The CDR3 is 11 residues long. Germline-derived CDR1 and CDR2 are KGHSH and LQKENI. V was cut by 6 bases and J by 6 bases, with 8 bases left in between. This CDR3 is CASSPGDGYTF. The CDR3 DNA sequence: TGTGCCAGCTCTCCGGGGGATGGCTACACCTTC. The full variable domain, its missing parts supplied by reference TRBV18 and TRBJ1-2, is NAGVMQNPRHLVRRRGQEARLRCSPMKGHSHVYWYRQLPEEGLKFMVYLQKENIIDESGMPKERFSAEFPKEGPSILRIQQVVRGDSAAYFCASSPGDGYTFGSGTRLTVV.

The rearrangement joins TRBV15 to TRBJ2-2; 7 bases fit TRBD2. This CDR3 has 14 amino acids. The J segment lost 7 bases and the V segment lost 4 bases, leaving 6 bases of the junction unmatched. CDR1 and CDR2 from the germline V gene are LNHNV and YYDKDF (reference sequence). CDR3 bases: TGTGCCACCAGCACAACTAGCGAGGTCGGGGAGCTGTTTTTT. Translation: CATSTTSEVGELFF. The full variable domain, rest sourced from reference TRBV15 and TRBJ2-2, is DAMVIQNPRYQVTQFGKPVTLSCSQTLNHNVMYWYQQKSSQAPKLLFHYYDKDFNNEADTPDNFQSRRPNTSFCFLDIRSPGLGDTAMYLCATSTTSEVGELFFGEGSRLTVL.

This clone was counted a single time. The chain is built from TRBV5-4 and TRBJ1-1, with 7 bases identical to TRBD1. Germline CDR1 reads SGHNT; CDR2 reads YYREEE (reference sequence). The J segment lost 8 bases and the V segment lost 4 bases, leaving 11 bases of the junction unmatched. The length of the CDR3 is 14 residues. Here the CDR3 reads CASSAARQGQEAFF. CDR3 sequence (DNA): TGTGCCAGCAGCGCCGCCCGACAGGGCCAGGAAGCTTTCTTT.

The gene calls are TRBV6-5 and TRBJ1-2, with unresolved D. V shed 0 bases and J shed 0 bases, with 11 bases lying between them. The length of the CDR3 is 16 residues. The germline V gene has CDR1 MNHEY and CDR2 SVGAGI. The CDR3 DNA sequence: TGTGCCAGCAGTTACTCGCGAACAGTAGCTAACTATGGCTACACCTTC. It encodes CASSYSRTVANYGYTF.

The rearrangement joins TRBV10-1 to TRBJ1-5; no reliable D call. V lost 8 bases to trimming and J lost 0 bases, with 11 bases between them. Germline CDR1 reads WNHNN; CDR2 reads SYGVQD (reference sequence). This CDR3 spans 14 amino acids. This CDR3 is CASLENHSNQPQHF. The CDR3 nucleotides are TGCGCCAGCCTCGAGAACCATAGCAATCAGCCCCAGCATTTT.

The J gene is TRBJ1-1, the V gene TRBV19, with 7 bases aligning to TRBD1. Germline V gene lookup returns CDR1 LNHDA and CDR2 SQIVND (reference sequence). The CDR3 runs 17 residues. V was clipped by 9 bases and J by 11 bases; unmatched bases: 27. CDR3 in DNA: TGTGCCAGGACTCCAACGACAGGGATGAAGCTTTCACCTAACGCTTTCTTT. Amino acid sequence: CARTPTTGMKLSPNAFF.

V and J are TRBV11-2 and TRBJ2-1; 10 nucleotides align to TRBD2. Germline assignment: CDR1 SGHAT and CDR2 FQNNGV. This CDR3 is 16 amino acids long. Losses at the gene ends were 1 base for V and 4 bases for J; bases not matched to a gene: 4. The CDR3, as DNA: TGTGCCAGCAGCTTAGTTACTAGCGGGGCGTACAATGAGCAGTTCTTC. Translated: CASSLVTSGAYNEQFF.

The chain recombines TRBV5-4 with TRBJ2-5, with unresolved D. The DNA end favors TRBJ2-7, so the J call may be wrong. Germline loops: CDR1 SGHNT, CDR2 YYREEE (reference sequence). This CDR3 is 12 amino acids long. CDR3 sequence reads: CASGNLENEQYF. The CDR3 coding sequence is TGTGCCAGCGGTAATTTGGAGAACGAGCAGTACTTC.

This rearrangement joins TRBV2 to TRBJ2-3; TRBD1 matches 9 bases. Germline CDR1 and CDR2: SNHLY and FYNNEI. The CDR3 is made up of 16 amino acids. The ends lost 6 bases at V and 5 bases at J; junction bases unmatched: 12. CDR3 nucleotides: TGTGCCAGCAGCCGATCCGGGACAGGGATGAGAGATACGCAGTATTTT. It specifies CASSRSGTGMRDTQYF.

The J gene is TRBJ1-5, the V gene TRBV28, with D perhaps TRBD1 (6 bases). This CDR3 contains 16 residues. Trimming removed 5 bases from V and 6 bases from J, with 20 bases in between. The V gene's germline CDR1 is MDHEN and CDR2 SYDVKM. The CDR3 protein is CASSQMLGGQVQPQHF. In DNA form, the CDR3 reads TGTGCCAGCAGTCAAATGCTCGGGGGGCAGGTTCAGCCCCAGCATTTT.

V gene TRBV18 combines with J gene TRBJ2-7; TRBD2 is a possible D gene (5 bases). CDR1 and CDR2 (germline): KGHSH, LQKENI. CDR3 length equals 13 residues. Trimming took off 2 bases at V and 2 bases at J, with 7 bases between the two ends. The CDR3 DNA is TGTGCCAGCTCACCAGGGAGCGCCTACGAGCAGTACTTC. Amino acids: CASSPGSAYEQYF. The full variable domain, in which reference TRBV18 and TRBJ2-7 provide the parts outside the CDR3, is NAGVMQNPRHLVRRRGQEARLRCSPMKGHSHVYWYRQLPEEGLKFMVYLQKENIIDESGMPKERFSAEFPKEGPSILRIQQVVRGDSAAYFCASSPGSAYEQYFGPGTRLTVT.

V usage is TRBV29-1 and J usage is TRBJ2-5; the match to TRBD2 covers 7 bases. The CDR3 totals 13 residues. From germline, CDR1 is SQVTM and CDR2 ANQGSEA. V was clipped by 1 base and J by 5 bases; unmatched bases: 4. In nucleotides, the CDR3 is TGCAGCGTTGAAGGACTAGCCAGCGAGACCCAGTACTTC. Amino acids: CSVEGLASETQYF.